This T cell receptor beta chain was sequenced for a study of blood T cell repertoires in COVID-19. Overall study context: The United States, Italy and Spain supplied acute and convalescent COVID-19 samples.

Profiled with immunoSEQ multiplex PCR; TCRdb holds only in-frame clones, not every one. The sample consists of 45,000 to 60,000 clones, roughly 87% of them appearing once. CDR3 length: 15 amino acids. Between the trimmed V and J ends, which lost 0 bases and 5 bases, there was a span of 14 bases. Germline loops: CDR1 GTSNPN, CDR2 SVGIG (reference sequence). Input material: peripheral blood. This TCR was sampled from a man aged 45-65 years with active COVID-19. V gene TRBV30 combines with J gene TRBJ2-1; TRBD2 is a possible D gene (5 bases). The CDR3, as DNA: TGTGCCTGGAGTGTACCCGACTATAATAACAATGAGCAGTTCTTC. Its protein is CAWSVPDYNNNEQFF.